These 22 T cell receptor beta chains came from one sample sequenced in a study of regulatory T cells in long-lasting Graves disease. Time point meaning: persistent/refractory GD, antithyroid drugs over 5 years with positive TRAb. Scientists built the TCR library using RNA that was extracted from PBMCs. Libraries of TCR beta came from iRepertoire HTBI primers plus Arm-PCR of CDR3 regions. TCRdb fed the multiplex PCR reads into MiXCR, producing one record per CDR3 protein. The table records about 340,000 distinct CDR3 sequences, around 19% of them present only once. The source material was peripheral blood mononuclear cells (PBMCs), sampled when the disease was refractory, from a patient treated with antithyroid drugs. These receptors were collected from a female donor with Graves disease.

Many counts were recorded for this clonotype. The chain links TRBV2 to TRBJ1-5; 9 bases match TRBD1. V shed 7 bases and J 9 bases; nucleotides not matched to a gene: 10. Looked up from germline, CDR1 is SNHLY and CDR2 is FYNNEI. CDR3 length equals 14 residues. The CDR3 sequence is CASTGTGPYGPQHF. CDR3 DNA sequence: TGTGCCAGCACCGGGACAGGGCCGTATGGGCCCCAGCATTTT.

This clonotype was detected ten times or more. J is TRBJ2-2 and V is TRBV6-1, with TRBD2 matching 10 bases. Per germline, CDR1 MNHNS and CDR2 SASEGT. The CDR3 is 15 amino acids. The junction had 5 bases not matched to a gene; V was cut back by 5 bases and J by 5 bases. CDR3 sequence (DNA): TGTGCCAGCAGTCTAGCGGGAGAGGAAACCGGGGAGCTGTTTTTT. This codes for CASSLAGEETGELFF.

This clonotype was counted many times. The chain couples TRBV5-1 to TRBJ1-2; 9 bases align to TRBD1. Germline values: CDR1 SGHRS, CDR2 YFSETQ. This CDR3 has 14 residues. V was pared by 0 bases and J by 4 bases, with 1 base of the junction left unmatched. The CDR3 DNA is TGCGCCAGCAGCTTGGGACAGGGGGGCTATGGCTACACCTTC. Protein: CASSLGQGGYGYTF.

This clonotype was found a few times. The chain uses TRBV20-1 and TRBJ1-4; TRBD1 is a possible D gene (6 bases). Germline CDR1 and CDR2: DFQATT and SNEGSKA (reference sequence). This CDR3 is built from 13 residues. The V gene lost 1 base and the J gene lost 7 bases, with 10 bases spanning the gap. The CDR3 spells CSARARGVEKLFF. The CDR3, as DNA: TGCAGTGCTAGAGCCAGGGGAGTTGAAAAACTGTTTTTT.

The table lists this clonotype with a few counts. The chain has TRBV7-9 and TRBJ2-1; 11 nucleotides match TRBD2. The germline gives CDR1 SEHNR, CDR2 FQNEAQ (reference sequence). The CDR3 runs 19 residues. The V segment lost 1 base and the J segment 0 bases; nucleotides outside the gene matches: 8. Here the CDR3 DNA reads TGTGCCAGCAGCTTAGTTGGGACTAGCGGTTATAGCTCCTACAATGAGCAGTTCTTC. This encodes CASSLVGTSGYSSYNEQFF.

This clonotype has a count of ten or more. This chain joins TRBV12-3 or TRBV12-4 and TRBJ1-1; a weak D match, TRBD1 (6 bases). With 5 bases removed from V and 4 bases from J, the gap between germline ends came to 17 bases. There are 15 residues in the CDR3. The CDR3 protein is CASSDPSDRVTEAFF. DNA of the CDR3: TGTGCCAGCAGTGACCCTTCGGACAGAGTCACTGAAGCTTTCTTT.

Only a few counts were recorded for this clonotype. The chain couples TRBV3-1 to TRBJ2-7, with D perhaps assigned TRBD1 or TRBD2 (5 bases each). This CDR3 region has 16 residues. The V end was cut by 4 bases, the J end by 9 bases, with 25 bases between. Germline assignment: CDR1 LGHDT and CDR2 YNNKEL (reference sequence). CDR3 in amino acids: CASSPLGGGPLTRQYF. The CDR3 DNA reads TGTGCCAGCAGCCCCCTTGGGGGTGGGCCTCTTACGAGGCAGTACTTC.

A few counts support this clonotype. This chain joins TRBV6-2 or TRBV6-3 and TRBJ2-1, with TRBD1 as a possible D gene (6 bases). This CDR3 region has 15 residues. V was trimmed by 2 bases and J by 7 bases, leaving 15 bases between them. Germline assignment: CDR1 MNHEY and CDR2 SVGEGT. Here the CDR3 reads CASSYIAGDLNEQFF. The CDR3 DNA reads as TGTGCCAGCAGTTACATAGCAGGGGATTTAAATGAGCAGTTCTTC.

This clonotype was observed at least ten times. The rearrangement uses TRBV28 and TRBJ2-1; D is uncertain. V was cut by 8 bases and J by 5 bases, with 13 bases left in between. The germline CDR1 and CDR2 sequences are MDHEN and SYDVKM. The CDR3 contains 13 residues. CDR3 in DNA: TGTGCCAGCGTCTTTCGTGGGGACAATGAGCAGTTCTTC. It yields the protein CASVFRGDNEQFF.

In DNA, the CDR3 is TGTGCCTGGAGTCGGTCCGGCCCGGGACTAGCGCAAGAGACCCAGTACTTC. Its protein product is CAWSRSGPGLAQETQYF. The chain carries TRBV30 and TRBJ2-5, with TRBD2 identical over 10 bases. Germline CDR1 and CDR2: GTSNPN and SVGIG (reference sequence). The CDR3 length is 17 residues. J lost 2 bases, V lost 2 bases, and 11 bases had no gene match.

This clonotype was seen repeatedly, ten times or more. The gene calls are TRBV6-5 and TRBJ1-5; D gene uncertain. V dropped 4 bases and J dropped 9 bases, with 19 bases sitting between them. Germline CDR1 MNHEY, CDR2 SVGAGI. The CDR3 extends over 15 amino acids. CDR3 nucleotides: TGTGCCAGCAGTTTGGGCCGCCTATCGACCCGGCCCCAGCATTTT. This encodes CASSLGRLSTRPQHF.

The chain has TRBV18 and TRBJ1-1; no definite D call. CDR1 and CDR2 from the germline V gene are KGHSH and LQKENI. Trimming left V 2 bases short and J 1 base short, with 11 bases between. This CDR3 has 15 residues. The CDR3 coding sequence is TGTGCCAGCTCACCAAATTTTAACCCGAACACTGAAGCTTTCTTT. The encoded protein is CASSPNFNPNTEAFF. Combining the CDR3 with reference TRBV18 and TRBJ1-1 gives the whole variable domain NAGVMQNPRHLVRRRGQEARLRCSPMKGHSHVYWYRQLPEEGLKFMVYLQKENIIDESGMPKERFSAEFPKEGPSILRIQQVVRGDSAAYFCASSPNFNPNTEAFFGQGTRLTVV.

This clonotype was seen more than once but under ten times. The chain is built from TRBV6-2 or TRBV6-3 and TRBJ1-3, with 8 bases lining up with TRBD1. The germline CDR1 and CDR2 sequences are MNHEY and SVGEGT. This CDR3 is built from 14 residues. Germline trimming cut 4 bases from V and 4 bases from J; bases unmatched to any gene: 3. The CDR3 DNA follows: TGTGCCAGCAGTTTCGACAGGGGAGGAAACACCATATATTTT. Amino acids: CASSFDRGGNTIYF.

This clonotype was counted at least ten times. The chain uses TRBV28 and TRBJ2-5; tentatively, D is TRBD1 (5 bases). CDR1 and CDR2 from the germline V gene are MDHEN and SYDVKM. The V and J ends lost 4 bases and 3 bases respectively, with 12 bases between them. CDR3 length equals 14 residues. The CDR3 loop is CASSSSGPEETQYF. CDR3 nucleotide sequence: TGTGCCAGCAGTTCGTCAGGGCCGGAAGAGACCCAGTACTTC.

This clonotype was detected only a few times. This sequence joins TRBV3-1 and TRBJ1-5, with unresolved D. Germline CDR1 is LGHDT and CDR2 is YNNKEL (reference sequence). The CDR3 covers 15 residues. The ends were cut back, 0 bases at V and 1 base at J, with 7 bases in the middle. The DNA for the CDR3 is TGTGCCAGCAGCCAAGATCTACAGAGCAATCAGCCCCAGCATTTT. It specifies CASSQDLQSNQPQHF.

The CDR3 DNA reads as TGTGCCAGCAGCCAAGGAGTACGTTCGGGGAAGCATTCACCCCTCCACTTT. Translating gives CASSQGVRSGKHSPLHF. The J gene is TRBJ1-6, the V gene TRBV3-1; D not certain. Germline V gene lookup returns CDR1 LGHDT and CDR2 YNNKEL (reference sequence). This CDR3 has 17 amino acids. Trimming left V 1 base short and J 8 bases short, with 18 bases between. Filled out from reference TRBV3-1 and TRBJ1-6, the complete variable domain reads DTAVSQTPKYLVTQMGNDKSIKCEQNLGHDTMYWYKQDSKKFLKIMFSYNNKELIINETVPNRFSPKSPDKAHLNLHINSLELGDSAVYFCASSQGVRSGKHSPLHFGNGTRLTVT.

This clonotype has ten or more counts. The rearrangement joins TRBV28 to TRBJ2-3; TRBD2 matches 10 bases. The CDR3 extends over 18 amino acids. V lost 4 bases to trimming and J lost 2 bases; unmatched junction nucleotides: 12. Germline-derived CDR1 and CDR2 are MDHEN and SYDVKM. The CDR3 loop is CASSSPLSLAGDTDTQYF. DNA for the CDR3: TGTGCCAGCAGTTCCCCTCTCTCCCTAGCGGGGGACACAGATACGCAGTATTTT.

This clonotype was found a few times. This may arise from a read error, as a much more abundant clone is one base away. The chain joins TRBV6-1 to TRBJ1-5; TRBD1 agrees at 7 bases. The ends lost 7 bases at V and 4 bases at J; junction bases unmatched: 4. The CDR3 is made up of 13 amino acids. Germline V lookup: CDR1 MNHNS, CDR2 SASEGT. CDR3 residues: CASTETGNQPQHF. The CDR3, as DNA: TGTGCCAGCACCGAGACAGGGAATCAGCCCCAGCATTTT.

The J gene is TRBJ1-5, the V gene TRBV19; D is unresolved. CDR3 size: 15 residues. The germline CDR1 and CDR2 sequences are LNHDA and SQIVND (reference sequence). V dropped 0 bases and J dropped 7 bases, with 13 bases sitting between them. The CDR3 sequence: CASSIDRLGNQPQHF. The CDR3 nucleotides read TGTGCCAGTAGTATAGATCGACTGGGGAACCAGCCCCAGCATTTT.

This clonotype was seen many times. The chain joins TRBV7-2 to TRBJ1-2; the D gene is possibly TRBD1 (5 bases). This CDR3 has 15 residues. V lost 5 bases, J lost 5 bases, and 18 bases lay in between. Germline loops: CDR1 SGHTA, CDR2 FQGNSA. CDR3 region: CASSPSQGPQYGYTF. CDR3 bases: TGTGCCAGCAGCCCGAGTCAGGGCCCGCAATATGGCTACACCTTC.

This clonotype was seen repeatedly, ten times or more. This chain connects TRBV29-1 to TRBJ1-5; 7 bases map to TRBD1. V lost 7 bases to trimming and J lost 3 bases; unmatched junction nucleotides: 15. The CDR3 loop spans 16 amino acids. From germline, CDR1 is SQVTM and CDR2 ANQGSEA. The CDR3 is CSGGLMRRGPNQPQHF. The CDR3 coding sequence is TGCAGCGGGGGGTTAATGAGAAGGGGGCCCAATCAGCCCCAGCATTTT.

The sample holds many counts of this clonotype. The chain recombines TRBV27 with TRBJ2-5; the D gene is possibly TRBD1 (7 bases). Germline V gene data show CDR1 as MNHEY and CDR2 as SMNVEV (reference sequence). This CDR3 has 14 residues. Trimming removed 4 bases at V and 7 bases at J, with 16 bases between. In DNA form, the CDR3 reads TGTGCCAGCAGTTCCCATCGGCGGGACAGGACCCAGTACTTC. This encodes CASSSHRRDRTQYF.